This TCR beta chain emerged from a study of a mutant IDH1 vaccine in newly diagnosed glioma. Study summary: Earlier treatment was radiotherapy, temozolomide, or both, with most getting both.

The method was immunoSEQ multiplex PCR; TCRdb's version includes in-frame clones alone and lacks a portion of them. The table lists 30,000 to 40,000 clones, around nine tenths of them singletons, with 15% to 20% in the top ten. Germline values: CDR1 MNHNS, CDR2 SASEGT. This CDR3 comprises 20 residues. V lost 1 base, J lost 1 base, and 23 bases lay in between. Whole-study results and caveats: Changes in the top peripheral T cell clonotypes seemingly had no bearing on pseudoprogression.

A note on this clone: Its antigen is not known.

Specified time point: baseline, week 1 (first vaccination visit). Treatment defined: pre-vaccination baseline after standard-of-care therapy. The chain is built from TRBV6-1 and TRBJ1-5; TRBD1 is a possible D gene (6 bases). Sequencing was performed on PBMCs, taken from a glioma patient treated with radiotherapy, temozolomide or both. The clonotype comes from a man younger than 30 with glioma. CDR3 amino acids: CASSEVGEWGGRSSNQPQHF. DNA of the CDR3: TGTGCCAGCAGTGAAGTGGGGGAGTGGGGGGGCCGGTCGAGCAATCAGCCCCAGCATTTT.